These T cell receptor beta chains were read from a single sample in a study of OX40 agonist ivuxolimab in advanced cancers. Data came from immunoSEQ multiplex PCR; TCRdb stores just in-frame clones and leaves some out. The repertoire includes 150,000 to 190,000 clones, approximately 94% of them detected once, and just over 0.3% sits in the top ten. The sample in question was CD4+ or CD8+ T cells sorted from blood, obtained in a trial of the OX40 agonist ivuxolimab. The source is an adult with an advanced solid tumor such as melanoma, head and neck, liver or kidney cancer. Each CDR3 is given with its conserved first and last residue. A D gene is named only where the DNA matches it firmly. Some rows mark clone size as missing; the rest say once, few, many or name a class of expanded clone.

>TRBJ1-2|TRBV14|13|NA|NA
CASSQVNRGTYTF
TGTGCCAGCAGCCAAGTGAATCGGGGGACCTACACCTTC
>TRBJ1-1|TRBV18|13|NA|NA
CASSTGMNTEAFF
TGTGCCAGCTCTACAGGGATGAACACTGAAGCTTTCTTT
>TRBJ2-3|TRBV9|16|TRBD2|NA
CASSPIAGGYTDTQYF
TGTGCCAGCAGCCCTATAGCGGGGGGGTACACAGATACGCAGTATTTT
>TRBJ1-2|TRBV9|17|TRBD1|NA
CASSVSLRDRGWYGYTF
TGTGCCAGCAGCGTCTCCCTCCGGGACAGGGGATGGTATGGCTACACCTTC
>TRBJ1-1|TRBV18|13|NA|once
CASSPSGYTEAFF
TGTGCCAGCTCACCGTCAGGGTACACTGAAGCTTTCTTT
>TRBJ2-7|TRBV21-1|18|NA|NA
CASSPPPRDRPGPGEQYF
TGTGCCAGCAGCCCCCCCCCGCGGGACAGGCCGGGACCGGGCGAGCAGTACTTC
>TRBJ2-1|TRBV5-4|15|TRBD1|NA
CASSLGGTGYNEQFF
TGTGCCAGCAGCTTGGGCGGGACAGGCTACAATGAGCAGTTCTTC
>TRBJ1-2|TRBV10-3|13|NA|NA
CAISEEDNYGYTF
TGTGCCATCAGTGAGGAGGATAACTATGGCTACACCTTC
>TRBJ2-7|TRBV11-2|18|TRBD2|NA
CASSRDRTSGRTGYEQYF
TGTGCCAGCAGCCGGGACCGTACTAGCGGGAGAACGGGCTACGAGCAGTACTTC
>TRBJ2-5|TRBV6-4|15|TRBD1|NA
CASSAGQGVLETQYF
TGTGCCAGCAGTGCCGGACAGGGGGTCTTGGAGACCCAGTACTTC
>TRBJ1-4|TRBV2|14|NA|NA
CASSDLSGSEKLFF
TGTGCCAGCAGTGACCTGTCGGGCAGTGAAAAACTGTTTTTT
>TRBJ2-5|TRBV7-9|12|NA|NA
CASSSTITVQYF
TGTGCCAGCAGCTCGACTATTACGGTGCAGTACTTC
>TRBJ2-5|TRBV11-3|16|TRBD2|NA
CASSWATGTSRGTQYF
TGTGCCAGCAGCTGGGCAACCGGGACTAGCAGGGGGACCCAGTACTTC
>TRBJ1-1|TRBV2|16|NA|NA
CASSEPKRSLNTEAFF
TGTGCCAGCAGTGAGCCCAAACGGAGCTTGAACACTGAAGCTTTCTTT
>TRBJ1-5|TRBV30|13|NA|NA
CAWSRTANQPQHF
TGTGCCTGGAGTCGGACGGCGAATCAGCCCCAGCATTTT
>TRBJ2-6|TRBV4-1|19|TRBD2|NA
CASSPVHGGGYSGANVLTF
TGCGCCAGCAGCCCCGTACACGGGGGGGGGTACTCTGGGGCCAACGTCCTGACTTTC
>TRBJ2-5|TRBV27|17|NA|NA
CASSLSGREAAQETQYF
TGTGCCAGCAGTTTATCAGGTCGGGAAGCGGCTCAAGAGACCCAGTACTTC
>TRBJ2-3|TRBV6-5|15|NA|NA
CASSRGRPSTDTQYF
TGTGCCAGCTCCCGGGGGAGGCCTAGCACAGATACGCAGTATTTT
>TRBJ1-4|TRBV5-1|15|NA|NA
CASSGWGGLNEKLFF
TGCGCCAGCAGCGGATGGGGGGGACTAAATGAAAAACTGTTTTTT
>TRBJ1-4|TRBV19|17|NA|NA
CASSSGLHLGTNEKLFF
TGTGCCAGTAGTAGCGGACTGCACCTCGGAACTAATGAAAAACTGTTTTTT
>TRBJ1-5|TRBV5-4|17|TRBD1|NA
CASSLTRDSYSNQPQHF
TGTGCCAGCAGCCTAACCCGGGACAGTTATAGCAATCAGCCCCAGCATTTT
>TRBJ2-3|TRBV5-4|14|TRBD2|NA
CASSSSSGGNTQYF
TGTGCCAGCAGCTCTTCCTCGGGGGGGAATACGCAGTATTTT
>TRBJ1-2|TRBV5-8|11|NA|NA
CASMGRYGYTF
TGTGCCAGCATGGGGAGATATGGCTACACCTTC
>TRBJ2-5|TRBV5-1|15|NA|NA
CASSLGPLRQETQYF
TGCGCCAGCAGCTTGGGACCACTGCGACAAGAGACCCAGTACTTC
>TRBJ2-5|TRBV7-7|15|NA|once
CASSLGVGGQETQYF
TGTGCCAGCAGCTTAGGAGTGGGGGGCCAAGAGACCCAGTACTTC
>TRBJ1-2|TRBV28|14|NA|NA
CASSPRRNPLGYTF
TGTGCCAGCAGTCCCCGGCGGAACCCCCTCGGCTACACCTTC
>TRBJ2-3|TRBV5-4|17|TRBD2|once
CASSLLGGGARTDTQYF
TGTGCCAGCAGCTTATTAGGCGGGGGGGCCCGCACAGATACGCAGTATTTT
>TRBJ1-1|TRBV7-3|13|NA|once
CASSSSAGTEAFF
TGTGCCAGCAGTTCTTCAGCGGGCACTGAAGCTTTCTTT
>TRBJ1-1|TRBV6-5|13|NA|NA
CASSYPGNTEAFF
TGTGCCAGCAGTTACCCAGGGAACACTGAAGCTTTCTTT
>TRBJ1-2|TRBV5-4|17|TRBD1|NA
CASSPAGTGGVNYGYTF
TGTGCCAGCAGCCCCGCCGGGACAGGGGGCGTCAACTATGGCTACACCTTC
>TRBJ2-7|TRBV28|16|TRBD1|NA
CASSYDPGQGGYEQYF
TGTGCCAGCAGTTACGACCCGGGACAGGGAGGGTACGAGCAGTACTTC
>TRBJ1-3|TRBV7-4|14|NA|NA
CASSSWTHGNTIYF
TGTGCCAGCAGCTCTTGGACCCACGGAAACACCATATATTTT
>TRBJ2-1|TRBV5-1|16|NA|NA
CASSLVGESSYNEQFF
TGCGCCAGCAGCTTGGTCGGGGAAAGCTCCTACAATGAGCAGTTCTTC
>TRBJ2-7|TRBV29-1|12|TRBD1|NA
CSVGTGAYEQYF
TGCAGCGTGGGGACAGGGGCGTACGAGCAGTACTTC
>TRBJ1-4|TRBV5-4|15|TRBD1|NA
CASSDDRAANEKLFF
TGTGCCAGCAGCGATGACAGGGCTGCTAATGAAAAACTGTTTTTT
>TRBJ2-7|TRBV7-6|17|TRBD2|once
CASSSHSGNVARYEQYF
TGTGCCAGCAGCTCACATAGCGGGAACGTTGCCCGCTACGAGCAGTACTTC
>TRBJ2-7|TRBV11-2|14|NA|NA
CASSLAGPGYEQYF
TGTGCCAGCAGCTTAGCAGGGCCGGGATACGAGCAGTACTTC
>TRBJ2-1|TRBV6-5|15|NA|NA
CASRSTLSSYNEQFF
TGTGCCAGCAGGTCGACATTGAGCTCCTACAATGAGCAGTTCTTC
>TRBJ1-2|TRBV6-5|15|NA|NA
CASSSSRTANYGYTF
TGTGCCAGCAGTAGCTCCCGGACAGCTAACTATGGCTACACCTTC
>TRBJ1-5|TRBV6-6|15|NA|NA
CASSYLDRRPQPQHF
TGTGCCAGCAGTTACTTAGACAGGCGCCCCCAGCCCCAGCATTTT